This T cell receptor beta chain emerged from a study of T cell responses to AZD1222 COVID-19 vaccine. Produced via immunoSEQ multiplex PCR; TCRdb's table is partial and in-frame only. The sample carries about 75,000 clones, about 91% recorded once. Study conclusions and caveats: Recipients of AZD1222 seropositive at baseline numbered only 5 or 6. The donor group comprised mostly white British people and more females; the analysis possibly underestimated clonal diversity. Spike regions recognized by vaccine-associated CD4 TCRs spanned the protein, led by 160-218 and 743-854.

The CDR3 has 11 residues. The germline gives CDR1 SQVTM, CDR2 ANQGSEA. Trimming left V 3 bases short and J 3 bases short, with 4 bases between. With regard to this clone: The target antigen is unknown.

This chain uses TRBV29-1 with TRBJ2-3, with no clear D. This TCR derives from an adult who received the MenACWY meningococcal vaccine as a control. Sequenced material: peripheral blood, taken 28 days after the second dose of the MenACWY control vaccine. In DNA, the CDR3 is TGCAGCGTTGATACGACAGATACGCAGTATTTT. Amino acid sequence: CSVDTTDTQYF.